The 3 T cell receptor beta chains in this list originate from one sample, sequenced in a study of shared clonotypes between healthy human individuals. Libraries were prepared by immunoSEQ multiplex PCR; TCRdb keeps only in-frame clonotypes and omits some of them. The sample lists 2 million to 2.5 million clones, under 95% occurring once. What was sequenced was naive CD4+ T cells from PBMCs. Specified subset: CD45RA+ positively selected. The receptors were sampled from a man aged 18 to 30 in good health. Some clones in this sample may be carry-over from other donors' samples.

The rearrangement links TRBV9 to TRBJ1-4; D not certain. The CDR3 has 16 amino acids. Germline V gene lookup returns CDR1 SGDLS and CDR2 YYNGEE. Trimming took off 0 bases at V and 0 bases at J, with 9 bases between the two ends. The CDR3 nucleotides are TGTGCCAGCAGCGTAGGGAGCAGTACAACTAATGAAAAACTGTTTTTT. Translated: CASSVGSSTTNEKLFF. Supplemented by reference TRBV9 and TRBJ1-4, the full variable domain reads DSGVTQTPKHLITATGQRVTLRCSPRSGDLSVYWYQQSLDQGLQFLIQYYNGEERAKGNILERFSAQQFPDLHSELNLSSLELGDSALYFCASSVGSSTTNEKLFFGSGTQLSVL.

The genes are TRBV11-2 and TRBJ2-7; 10 bases match TRBD2. Trimming took 5 bases from V and 2 from J; bases not matched to a gene: 9. Germline V gives CDR1 SGHAT, CDR2 FQNNGV. The CDR3 runs to 16 residues. The CDR3 here is CASSGRSSGSTYEQYF. The CDR3 nucleotides read TGTGCCAGCAGCGGTAGATCTAGCGGGAGTACCTACGAGCAGTACTTC. Full variable domain (missing parts from reference TRBV11-2 and TRBJ2-7): EAGVAQSPRYKIIEKRQSVAFWCNPISGHATLYWYQQILGQGPKLLIQFQNNGVVDDSQLPKDRFSAERLKGVDSTLKIQPAKLEDSAVYLCASSGRSSGSTYEQYFGPGTRLTVT.

The rearrangement uses TRBV6-5 and TRBJ2-3; TRBD2 aligns across 9 bases. The V gene's germline CDR1 is MNHEY and CDR2 SVGAGI. CDR3 length: 15 amino acids. V lost 7 bases to trimming and J lost 8 bases; unmatched junction nucleotides: 13. The CDR3 spells CASTLTAGGPSTQYF. CDR3 DNA: TGTGCCAGCACCCTCACAGCGGGAGGTCCATCTACGCAGTATTTT.